Here is one T cell receptor (beta chain) with its context. Its antigen remains unknown. The repertoire was sequenced with immunoSEQ multiplex PCR; TCRdb's copy has only in-frame clones and lacks some. This table holds 42,000 or so clones, approximately 81% found once. CDR1 is SEHNR, CDR2 FQNEAQ, per germline (reference sequence). Trimming took off 3 bases at V and 6 bases at J, with 12 bases between the two ends. This CDR3 is 15 amino acids long. This record comes from a study of vaccination effects on CD4 cells after COVID-19. General study findings and limits: Substantial clonal contraction characterized both infection- and vaccine-induced clones late after vaccination.

With the ViraFEST assay, the study expanded antigen-specific CD4+ T cells using viral peptide pools, then sequenced them. Upon completion of about eleven days in culture, CD4+ T cells were isolated. Infection with SARS-CoV-2 occurred in the person between March and December 2020, and PCR confirmed it. PBMC cultures contained over 1.5 million cells per well, 10 IU/ml IL-2 and 10 ug/ml peptides. This specimen consisted of CD4+ T cells from PBMCs cultured with a peptide pool, obtained before COVID-19 vaccination. The rearrangement links TRBV7-9 to TRBJ1-6; D is possibly TRBD1 (5 bases). The TCR sequence derives from a human donor who had a prior SARS-CoV-2 infection. The CDR3 sequence: CASSFGGSGNSPLHF. DNA of the CDR3: TGTGCCAGCAGCTTCGGGGGAAGTGGTAATTCACCCCTCCACTTT.